The sequence of this T cell receptor (beta chain) was determined in a study of blood T cell repertoires in COVID-19. Overall study: The samples span acute and convalescent COVID-19 from the United States, Italy and Spain.

TCRdb's copy holds only in-frame clones and misses some; the assay was immunoSEQ multiplex PCR. Found here are 150,000 to 200,000 clones, roughly 73% of them singletons; the top ten hold around 2.7%. The CDR3 is 12 residues long. The V gene end was trimmed by 8 bases and the J gene end by 9 bases; junction bases not matched to a gene: 10. Germline values: CDR1 SNHLY, CDR2 FYNNEI. The TCR comes from a man aged 70 or older with acute or convalescent COVID-19. Sequenced material: peripheral blood. The chain uses TRBV2 and TRBJ2-7, with 7 positions matching TRBD1. In DNA form, the CDR3 reads TGTGCCAGCCTAGGACAGGCCCCAGGGCAGTACTTC. This codes for CASLGQAPGQYF. Together with reference TRBV2 and TRBJ2-7, the CDR3 gives the full variable domain: EPEVTQTPSHQVTQMGQEVILRCVPISNHLYFYWYRQILGQKVEFLVSFYNNEISEKSEIFDDQFSVERPDGSNFTLKIRSTKLEDSAMYFCASLGQAPGQYFGPGTRLTVT.